The source of this T cell receptor (beta chain) is a study of T cells after yellow fever vaccination (dated by TCRdb to the late 2010s). In the study overall: The SMART-Seq v4 Ultra Low Input RNA kit was used to prepare libraries from fractions with low cell numbers. Bulk TCR alpha and beta repertoires were sequenced longitudinally to track T-cell clones before and after primary and booster YFV17D yellow fever vaccination. Two healthy male donors, one aged 18 to 30 and one aged 30 to 40 years, made up the cohort. Blood was collected at multiple timepoints before and after primary and secondary immunization, and bulk PBMC replicates and cell subsets were isolated. What the authors observed across the whole study: A small share of clonotypes was detected in both CD4 and CD8 compartments, with the overlap likely arising from convergent recombination. Because only a couple of donors were included in the study, the extent to which the findings can be generalized is limited. Most clones expanded after primary vaccination (about 96% of CD4 and 88% of CD8) were re-detected after the booster, suggesting that broad memory maintenance occurred. Computational filtering was needed because FACS-sorted repertoires could contain abundant contaminating clonotypes from the bulk population. Compared with the primary T-cell response, the secondary T-cell response was weaker but faster, peaking on day 5 rather than day 15.

Sequencing instrument: Illumina NovaSeq 6000. TCR cDNA was synthesized by 5'RACE template switching, which introduced a universal primer site and unique molecular identifiers. Priming for cDNA synthesis came from both the TCR alpha and TCR beta constant segments. Two PCR steps were used to amplify libraries, with sample barcodes and sequencing adapters being added in the second step. Sequencing of libraries was performed on Illumina HiSeq 2500 (2x100 bp) or NovaSeq (2x150 bp). The paper's processing steps were these. Reads were demultiplexed and collapsed into UMI consensus sequences with MIGEC, and V(D)J alignment was performed with MiXCR. Using edgeR on replicate PBMC samples, clonotypes were called vaccine-responding if FDR was below 0.01 and the log2 fold change was above 5 up to day 15. Bulk clonotypes were assigned CD4 or CD8 identity according to which sequenced CD4 or CD8 repertoire held them at higher abundance. The public reads were quality trimmed at Q25 with fastp and then assembled into clones with MiXCR by TCRdb, keeping productive beta chains. Every distinct CDR3 protein forms one entry, paired with its most common genes and DNA. The V and J calls were not made by the authors but by TCRdb's processing. Recorded for this sample are around 320,000 distinct CDR3 sequences; around 10% of them occurred a single time. 3.3% of the sample is in the top ten clones.

The treatment or condition label of this sample denotes: live attenuated yellow fever vaccine strain. PBMCs were isolated from peripheral blood using a standard Ficoll-Paque protocol. Dynabeads CD4 and CD8 positive selection kits were used to isolate CD4 and CD8 T-cell fractions. TriZol was used to extract RNA from bulk PBMCs, from CD4 and CD8 fractions, and from dextramer-positive and dextramer-negative fractions. Per the germline V gene, KGHSH is the CDR1 and LQKENI is the CDR2. The germline ends are 8 bases apart after V is trimmed by 3 bases and J by 6 bases. There are 12 amino acids in the CDR3, from cysteine to phenylalanine inclusive. Just CDR3 DNA is preserved here, 36 bases in frame from base 1. Note on this clonotype: It has no known antigen specificity. No much larger clone exists at a distance of one base, and base qualities are not known.

The chain couples TRBV18 to TRBJ1-2, with the D gene uncertain. Specimen: CD4+ T cells sorted from PBMCs, collected 45 days after the yellow fever booster vaccination. This receptor was obtained from a man in his late teens or twenties who received the YFV17D yellow fever vaccine. For the CDR3, the sequence is CASSPRTDGYTF. The DNA sequence reads TGTGCCAGCTCACCTAGGACTGATGGCTACACCTTC.